This is a list of T cell receptor beta chains from one sample in a study of cytomegalovirus exposure and HLA in healthy donors. The repertoire was sequenced with immunoSEQ multiplex PCR; TCRdb's copy has only in-frame clones and lacks some. The sample records fewer than 150,000 clones, around 83% being singletons. Sequences were obtained from PBMCs. The receptors stem from a woman aged 25 to 39 in good health and CMV-seropositive. CDR3s include the opening cysteine and the closing phenylalanine or tryptophan.

J gene: TRBJ1-3
V gene: TRBV6-1
CDR3 protein: CASSEARALQGANPFLSGNTIYF

J gene: TRBJ2-7
V gene: TRBV28
CDR3 protein: CASSDPGQGSYEQYF

J gene: TRBJ2-1
V gene: TRBV15
CDR3 protein: CATSGKQLERFYNEQFF

J gene: TRBJ2-7
V gene: TRBV4-2
CDR3 protein: CASSQEGLYEQYF

J gene: TRBJ2-3
V gene: TRBV5-6
CDR3 protein: CASSFQDTQYF

J gene: TRBJ2-1
V gene: TRBV5-6
CDR3 protein: CASSLLGGQYNEQFF

J gene: TRBJ2-3
V gene: TRBV7-9
CDR3 protein: CASSRTSDTDTQYF

J gene: TRBJ2-1
V gene: TRBV5-1
CDR3 protein: CASSLREGTYNEQFF

J gene: TRBJ1-6
V gene: TRBV5-1
CDR3 protein: CASSARSEHNSPLHF

J gene: TRBJ2-7
V gene: TRBV10-3
CDR3 protein: CAIRGQGGSYEQYF

J gene: TRBJ2-2
V gene: TRBV9
CDR3 protein: CASSAQRARTSGSGTGELFF

J gene: TRBJ1-2
V gene: TRBV29-1
CDR3 protein: CSVAPPLTQRYTF

J gene: TRBJ1-1
V gene: TRBV28
CDR3 protein: CAVTVGGITEAFF